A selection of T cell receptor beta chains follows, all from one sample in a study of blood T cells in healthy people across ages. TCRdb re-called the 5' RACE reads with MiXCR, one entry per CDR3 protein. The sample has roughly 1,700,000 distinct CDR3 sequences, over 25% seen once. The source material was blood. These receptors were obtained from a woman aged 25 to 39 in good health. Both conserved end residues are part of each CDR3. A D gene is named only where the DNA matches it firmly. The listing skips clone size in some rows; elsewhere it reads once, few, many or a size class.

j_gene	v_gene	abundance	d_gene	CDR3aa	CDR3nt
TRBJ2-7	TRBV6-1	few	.	CASSEATYEQYF	TGTGCCAGCAGTGAAGCGACCTACGAGCAGTACTTC
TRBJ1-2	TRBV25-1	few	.	CASRTEDGLVGSESYTF	TGTGCCAGCAGGACAGAGGACGGGCTGGTGGGAAGTGAGAGCTACACCTTC
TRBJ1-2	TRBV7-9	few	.	CATASGGVDGYTF	TGTGCAACAGCGTCTGGGGGGGTAGATGGCTACACCTTC
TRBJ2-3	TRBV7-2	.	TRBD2	CASSLVGYGGGTDTQYF	TGTGCCAGCAGCTTAGTAGGGTACGGCGGGGGGACAGATACGCAGTATTTT
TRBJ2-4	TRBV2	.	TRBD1	CASSATGGGDIQYF	TGTGCCAGCAGTGCAACAGGGGGAGGAGACATTCAGTACTTC
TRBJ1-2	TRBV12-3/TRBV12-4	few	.	CASSSQGQVYGYTF	TGTGCCAGCAGTTCTCAGGGGCAGGTCTATGGCTACACCTTC
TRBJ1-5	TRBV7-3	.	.	CASSAAGDQPQHF	TGTGCCAGCAGCGCGGCGGGGGATCAGCCCCAGCATTTT
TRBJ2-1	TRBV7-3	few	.	CASSLEGNGQFF	TGTGCCAGCAGTCTGGAGGGGAATGGGCAGTTCTTC
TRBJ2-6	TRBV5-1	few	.	CASSTQGPGANVLTF	TGCGCCAGCAGCACCCAGGGACCCGGGGCCAACGTCCTGACTTTC
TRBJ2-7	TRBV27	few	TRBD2	CACTTGRGGHEQYF	TGTGCCTGCACCACTGGGCGGGGGGGCCACGAGCAGTACTTC
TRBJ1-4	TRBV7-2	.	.	CASSLQGAELFF	TGTGCCAGCAGCTTACAAGGAGCGGAACTGTTTTTT
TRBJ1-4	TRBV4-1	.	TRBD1	CASSQIGTGDEKLFF	TGCGCCAGCAGCCAAATTGGAACAGGGGATGAAAAACTGTTTTTT
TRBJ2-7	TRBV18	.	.	CASSPIGGYEQYF	TGTGCCAGCTCACCAATAGGAGGGTACGAGCAGTACTTC
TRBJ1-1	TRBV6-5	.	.	CASSYSEVRNTEAFF	TGTGCCAGCAGTTACTCTGAGGTACGGAACACTGAAGCTTTCTTT
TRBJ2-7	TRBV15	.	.	CATSRGFVPIHEQYF	TGTGCCACCAGCAGAGGTTTTGTCCCTATACACGAGCAGTACTTC
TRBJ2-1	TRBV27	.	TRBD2	CASSPLAGTSYNEQFF	TGTGCCAGCAGTCCCCTAGCGGGGACCTCCTACAATGAGCAGTTCTTC
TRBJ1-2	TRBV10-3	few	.	CAIKKGVDYGYTF	TGTGCCATAAAGAAGGGAGTCGACTATGGCTACACCTTC
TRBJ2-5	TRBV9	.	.	CASSVDGTDQETQYF	TGTGCCAGCAGCGTGGATGGGACGGACCAAGAGACCCAGTACTTC
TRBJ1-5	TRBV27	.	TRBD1	CASSSPGTDKNQPQHF	TGTGCCAGCAGTTCACCCGGGACAGATAAAAATCAGCCCCAGCATTTT
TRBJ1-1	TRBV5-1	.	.	CASSPRVHGLKNTEAFF	TGCGCCAGCAGCCCCAGGGTTCATGGCCTGAAGAACACTGAAGCTTTCTTT
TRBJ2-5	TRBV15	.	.	CATSRDAPGPGRQETQYF	TGTGCCACCAGCAGAGATGCACCGGGACCCGGCCGACAAGAGACCCAGTACTTC
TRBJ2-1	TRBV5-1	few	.	CASSLVTTDNEQFF	TGCGCCAGCAGCTTGGTTACTACCGACAATGAGCAGTTCTTC
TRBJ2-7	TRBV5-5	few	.	CASREDFNYEQYF	TGTGCCTCCAGGGAGGACTTTAACTACGAGCAGTACTTC
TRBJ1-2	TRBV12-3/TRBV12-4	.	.	CASSFGAEGYTF	TGTGCCAGCAGTTTTGGAGCTGAGGGCTACACCTTC
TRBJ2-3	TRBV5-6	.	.	CASSLVAGMDTQYF	TGTGCCAGCAGCTTGGTCGCGGGAATGGATACGCAGTATTTT
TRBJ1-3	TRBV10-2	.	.	CASSEGGFGNTIYF	TGCGCCAGCAGTGAAGGGGGTTTTGGAAACACCATATATTTT
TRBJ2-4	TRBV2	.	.	CASSGGDGENIQYF	TGTGCCAGCAGTGGGGGAGACGGGGAGAACATTCAGTACTTC
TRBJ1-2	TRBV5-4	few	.	CASSARDGRYGYTF	TGTGCCAGCAGCGCCCGGGACGGACGATATGGCTACACCTTC
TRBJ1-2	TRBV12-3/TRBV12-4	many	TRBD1	CASSTSGQADGYTF	TGTGCCAGCAGTACCTCCGGACAGGCGGATGGCTACACCTTC
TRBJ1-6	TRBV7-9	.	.	CASSSGVGPLHF	TGTGCCAGCAGCTCAGGGGTAGGACCTCTCCACTTT
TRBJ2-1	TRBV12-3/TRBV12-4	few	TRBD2	CASSPPHRASGYNEQFF	TGTGCCAGCAGTCCGCCCCACCGGGCTAGCGGGTACAATGAGCAGTTCTTC
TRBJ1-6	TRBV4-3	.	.	CASSQGRSRNSPLHF	TGCGCCAGCAGCCAAGGACGTTCCCGCAATTCACCTCTCCACTTT
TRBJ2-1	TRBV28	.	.	CASSPPTGSEQFF	TGTGCCAGCAGTCCTCCTACAGGGAGTGAGCAGTTCTTC
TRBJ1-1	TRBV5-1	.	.	CASSWEQGRHMNTEAFF	TGCGCCAGCAGCTGGGAACAGGGTAGACATATGAACACTGAAGCTTTCTTT
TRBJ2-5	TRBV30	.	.	CAWSVPLGRGEYF	TGTGCCTGGAGTGTACCTCTCGGCAGGGGGGAGTACTTC
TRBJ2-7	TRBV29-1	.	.	CSVAVDTRTSEQYF	TGCAGCGTTGCCGTGGACACCAGGACTTCCGAGCAGTACTTC
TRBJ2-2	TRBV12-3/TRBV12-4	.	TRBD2	CASGNSGGNGELFF	TGTGCCAGCGGCAATAGCGGGGGGAACGGGGAGCTGTTTTTT
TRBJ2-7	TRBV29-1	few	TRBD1	CSVEDRDVYNEQYF	TGCAGCGTGGAAGACAGGGACGTATACAATGAGCAGTACTTC
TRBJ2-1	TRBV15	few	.	CATSGPGLPIGFF	TGTGCCACCAGCGGCCCCGGGCTGCCGATAGGGTTCTTC
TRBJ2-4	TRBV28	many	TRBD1	CASSLPWTGRNIQYF	TGTGCCAGCAGCTTACCCTGGACAGGGCGAAACATTCAGTACTTC
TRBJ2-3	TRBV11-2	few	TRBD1	CTSSLFRGFTDTQYF	TGTACCAGCAGCTTGTTCAGGGGGTTCACAGATACGCAGTATTTT
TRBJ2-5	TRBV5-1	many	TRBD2	CASSLQASGGQETQYF	TGCGCCAGCAGCTTACAGGCTAGCGGGGGCCAAGAGACCCAGTACTTC
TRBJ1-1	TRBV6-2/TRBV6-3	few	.	CASTKVGRVNTEAFF	TGTGCCAGCACTAAAGTGGGACGAGTGAACACTGAAGCTTTCTTT
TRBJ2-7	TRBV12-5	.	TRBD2	CASGTPTSGGGPYEQYF	TGTGCTAGTGGTACCCCAACTAGCGGGGGGGGACCCTACGAGCAGTACTTC
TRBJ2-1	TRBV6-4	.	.	CASSETRGGEQFF	TGTGCCAGCAGTGAAACTAGGGGAGGTGAGCAGTTCTTC
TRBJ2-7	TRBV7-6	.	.	CASSPREPPNPFSYEQYF	TGTGCCAGCAGCCCCCGGGAACCCCCTAACCCATTCTCCTACGAGCAGTACTTC
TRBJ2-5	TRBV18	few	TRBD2	CASSPVLTSEQETQYF	TGTGCCAGCTCACCAGTGCTGACTAGCGAACAAGAGACCCAGTACTTC
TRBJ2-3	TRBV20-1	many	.	CSARGHTDTQYF	TGCAGTGCTAGGGGCCACACAGATACGCAGTATTTT
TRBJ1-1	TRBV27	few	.	CASSSRLENTEAFF	TGTGCCAGCAGTTCTCGGCTAGAGAACACTGAAGCTTTCTTT
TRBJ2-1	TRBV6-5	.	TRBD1	CASSFSGTGVYNEQFF	TGTGCCAGCAGTTTTTCCGGGACAGGGGTTTACAATGAGCAGTTCTTC
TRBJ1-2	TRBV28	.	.	CASSVTALAGYTF	TGTGCCAGCAGTGTCACGGCCTTGGCCGGCTACACCTTC
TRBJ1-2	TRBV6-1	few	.	CASGALRDYGYTF	TGTGCCAGTGGAGCCCTACGGGACTATGGCTACACCTTC
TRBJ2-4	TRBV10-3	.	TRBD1	CAIRAGTGRSNIQYF	TGTGCCATCAGGGCCGGGACAGGCCGATCGAACATTCAGTACTTC
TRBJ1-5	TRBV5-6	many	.	CASSLNGDQPQHF	TGTGCCAGCAGTTTAAACGGGGATCAGCCCCAGCATTTT
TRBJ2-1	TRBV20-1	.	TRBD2	CSAGDDGTSGSGEQFF	TGCAGTGCTGGGGACGACGGGACTAGCGGGAGTGGTGAGCAGTTCTTC
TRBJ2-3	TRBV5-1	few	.	CASRATLTLADTQYF	TGCGCCAGCAGAGCAACCTTGACACTGGCAGATACGCAGTATTTT
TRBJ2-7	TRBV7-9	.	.	CASSLGGRNGHPYF	TGTGCCAGCAGCTTAGGGGGGCGAAACGGACATCCGTACTTC